The 24 T cell receptor beta chains below come from one sample, sequenced in a study of blood T cells in healthy people across ages. A second roughly 6 to 11 cycle PCR used barcoded and J-beta primers. TCRdb reanalysed the 5' RACE reads using MiXCR and keeps one entry per CDR3 protein. The repertoire consists of 550,000 to 750,000 distinct CDR3 sequences, with more than 20% occurring once and the leading ten covering under 4%. The specimen sequenced was blood. The receptors were gathered from a man aged 65 to 85 in good health.

The chain is built from TRBV9 and TRBJ2-7; 8 bases line up with TRBD1. The germline V gene encodes CDR1 SGDLS and CDR2 YYNGEE. V was pared by 2 bases and J by 1 base, with 5 bases of the junction left unmatched. The CDR3 spans 15 residues. The CDR3 loop is CASSVADRGSYEQYF. The CDR3 DNA sequence: TGTGCCAGCAGCGTCGCTGACAGGGGTTCCTACGAGCAGTACTTC.

This clonotype was recorded a few times. This chain connects TRBV3-1 to TRBJ1-2; possibly TRBD1 for D (5 bases). This CDR3 spans 13 amino acids. Per the germline V gene, CDR1 is LGHDT and CDR2 is YNNKEL (reference sequence). The V gene lost 1 base and the J gene lost 4 bases, with 7 bases spanning the gap. This CDR3 is CASSQADSYGYTF. DNA for the CDR3: TGTGCCAGCAGCCAAGCAGACAGCTATGGCTACACCTTC.

In this sample, this clonotype turned up a few times. The rearrangement joins TRBV6-1 to TRBJ2-2, with D possibly being TRBD2 (6 bases). Trimming stripped 7 bases from V and 5 bases from J, with 17 bases between. The CDR3 sequence is 15 residues long. The germline gives CDR1 MNHNS, CDR2 SASEGT. The CDR3 DNA is TGTGCCAGCACTCAACTTGCGGGAAAGACCGGGGAGCTGTTTTTT. As protein: CASTQLAGKTGELFF.

This clonotype has at least ten counts. The rearrangement links TRBV28 to TRBJ2-5; TRBD1 agrees at 8 bases. CDR1 and CDR2 (germline): MDHEN, SYDVKM. This CDR3 region has 14 residues. J lost 4 bases, V lost 7 bases, and 8 bases had no gene match. The CDR3 reads CASTSQGAGETQYF. As DNA, the CDR3 is TGTGCCAGCACTTCCCAGGGGGCCGGAGAGACCCAGTACTTC.

This clonotype has more than one count but fewer than ten. Sequence at one end of the junction differs from germline and may be a read error. The chain carries TRBV6-2 or TRBV6-3 and TRBJ2-3; 9 positions match TRBD1. From germline, CDR1 is MNHEY and CDR2 SVGEGT. The CDR3 is 16 amino acids. In DNA form, the CDR3 reads TGTGCCAGCAGTTCCGGGACAGGGCTCAGCACAGATACGCGGTATTTT. Protein: CASSSGTGLSTDTRYF.

The CDR3 spells CASSLAGSGGETQYF. The CDR3 bases are TGCGCCAGCAGCTTGGCCGGGAGTGGTGGTGAGACCCAGTACTTC. The chain combines TRBV5-1 with TRBJ2-5; maybe TRBD2 (6 bases). In germline, CDR1 is SGHRS, CDR2 YFSETQ. The germline V and J ends were trimmed by 0 bases and 5 bases, with 14 bases remaining between them. The CDR3 is 15 amino acids.

This clonotype was counted only a few times. This chain uses TRBV7-2 with TRBJ2-1; 12 bases agree with TRBD2. The CDR3 extends over 17 amino acids. Trimming at V came to 5 bases and at J to 3 bases, leaving 8 bases not matched to a gene. In germline, CDR1 is SGHTA, CDR2 FQGNSA. The CDR3 coding sequence is TGTGCCAGCAGCCGACCCGGACTAGCGGGATTCTACAATGAGCAGTTCTTC. It translates to CASSRPGLAGFYNEQFF. Based on the CDR3 plus reference TRBV7-2 and TRBJ2-1, the full variable domain is GAGVSQSPSNKVTEKGKDVELRCDPISGHTALYWYRQSLGQGLEFLIYFQGNSAPDKSGLPSDRFSAERTGGSVSTLTIQRTQQEDSAVYLCASSRPGLAGFYNEQFFGPGTRLTVL.

This chain joins TRBV7-9 and TRBJ1-5; 9 bases agree with TRBD1. The ends lost 4 bases at V and 1 base at J; junction bases unmatched: 2. Germline CDR1 and CDR2: SEHNR and FQNEAQ (reference sequence). The CDR3 sequence is 15 residues long. The CDR3 sequence: CASSWGTGSNQPQHF. CDR3 nucleotide sequence: TGTGCCAGCAGCTGGGGGACAGGGAGCAATCAGCCCCAGCATTTT. Drawing the rest from reference TRBV7-9 and TRBJ1-5, the complete variable domain is DTGVSQNPRHKITKRGQNVTFRCDPISEHNRLYWYRQTLGQGPEFLTYFQNEAQLEKSRLLSDRFSAERPKGSFSTLEIQRTEQGDSAMYLCASSWGTGSNQPQHFGDGTRLSIL.

This clonotype was seen at least ten times. The chain couples TRBV19 to TRBJ2-2, with 14 bases aligning to TRBD2. In germline, CDR1 is LNHDA, CDR2 SQIVND (reference sequence). J was trimmed by 7 bases and V by 9 bases; bases with no gene match: 1. The CDR3 has 13 amino acids. The CDR3: CASGLAGGGELFF. The CDR3 coding sequence is TGTGCCAGCGGACTAGCGGGAGGCGGGGAGCTGTTTTTT.

This clonotype turned up a few times. This chain links TRBV5-1 with TRBJ1-1; 8 bases map to TRBD1. The trim removed 4 bases at V and 4 bases at J, leaving 6 bases unmatched. CDR1 SGHRS and CDR2 YFSETQ come from the germline V gene. This CDR3 has 14 residues. CDR3 sequence: CASSATGGRTEAFF. CDR3 in DNA: TGCGCCAGCAGCGCAACAGGGGGTCGCACTGAAGCTTTCTTT.

The genes are TRBV5-1 and TRBJ2-1, with 12 bases matching TRBD2. The CDR3 is 13 residues long. The germline gives CDR1 SGHRS, CDR2 YFSETQ. The trim removed 5 bases at V and 9 bases at J, leaving 3 bases unmatched. This CDR3 reads CASRTSGSSEQFF. The CDR3 DNA follows: TGCGCCAGCAGGACTAGCGGGAGTTCTGAGCAGTTCTTC.

The V gene is TRBV6-5, the J gene TRBJ2-2; possible D gene TRBD2, 6 bases. This CDR3 spans 17 amino acids. From germline, CDR1 is MNHEY and CDR2 SVGAGI. The V gene lost 2 bases and the J gene lost 1 base, with 14 bases spanning the gap. CDR3 protein: CASSYTLTSGNTGELFF. CDR3 bases: TGTGCCAGCAGTTACACATTGACTAGTGGGAACACCGGGGAGCTGTTTTTT.

In this sample, this clonotype turned up many times. V usage is TRBV20-1 and J usage is TRBJ2-1, with 8 bases lining up with TRBD2. CDR3 length equals 17 residues. Germline V gives CDR1 DFQATT, CDR2 SNEGSKA (reference sequence). V shed 1 base and J 0 bases; nucleotides not matched to a gene: 8. Here the CDR3 reads CSARVHSGGPSYNEQFF. The DNA of the CDR3 is TGCAGTGCTAGAGTCCACTCGGGAGGGCCCTCCTACAATGAGCAGTTCTTC.

The J gene is TRBJ1-4, the V gene TRBV9, with a tentative D call TRBD1 (5 bases). The CDR3 contains 15 residues. From germline, CDR1 is SGDLS and CDR2 YYNGEE. V lost 0 bases and J 4 bases, leaving 10 bases between the germline ends. This chain's CDR3 is CASSVAWDGNEKLFF. The DNA of the CDR3 is TGTGCCAGCAGCGTAGCCTGGGACGGTAATGAAAAACTGTTTTTT. The full variable domain, its missing parts supplied by reference TRBV9 and TRBJ1-4, is DSGVTQTPKHLITATGQRVTLRCSPRSGDLSVYWYQQSLDQGLQFLIQYYNGEERAKGNILERFSAQQFPDLHSELNLSSLELGDSALYFCASSVAWDGNEKLFFGSGTQLSVL.

CDR3 bases: TGCGCCAGCAGCCCGGCCAGGGGGCCTAACTATGGCTACACCTTC. Protein product: CASSPARGPNYGYTF. This chain joins TRBV5-1 and TRBJ1-2; the match to TRBD1 covers 8 bases. In germline, CDR1 is SGHRS, CDR2 YFSETQ. The junction had 5 bases not matched to a gene; V was cut back by 4 bases and J by 0 bases. The CDR3 consists of 15 residues.

In nucleotides, the CDR3 is TGTGCCAGCAGTTTCAGGGTCGGGGGAGAGACCCAGTACTTC. This encodes CASSFRVGGETQYF. The V call is TRBV12-3 or TRBV12-4, the J call TRBJ2-5; possible D gene TRBD2, 6 bases. V was shortened by 3 bases and J by 4 bases, with 12 bases between the two germline ends. There are 14 residues in the CDR3.

The rearrangement links TRBV6-4 to TRBJ2-3; TRBD2 agrees at 7 bases. Germline lookup yields CDR1 MRHNA and CDR2 SNTAGT. Germline trimming cut 4 bases from V and 4 bases from J; bases unmatched to any gene: 14. The CDR3 length is 17 residues. The DNA for the CDR3 is TGTGCCAGCAGTGCCCGGGGGGACCGACTCCTCTCAGATACGCAGTATTTT. Amino acids: CASSARGDRLLSDTQYF.

The V and J genes are TRBV28 and TRBJ1-4; 7 nucleotides line up with TRBD1. With 1 base clipped from V and 8 bases from J, the junction kept 4 bases outside the gene matches. The CDR3 loop spans 14 amino acids. The germline V gene encodes CDR1 MDHEN and CDR2 SYDVKM. For the CDR3, the DNA is TGTGCCAGCAGTTTATTTCAGGGGGGGGAAAAACTGTTTTTT. It is translated as CASSLFQGGEKLFF.

V and J are TRBV20-1 and TRBJ2-3; D possibly corresponds to TRBD2 (5 bases). Germline V gives CDR1 DFQATT, CDR2 SNEGSKA (reference sequence). The CDR3 consists of 15 residues. V was pared by 3 bases and J by 1 base, with 14 bases between. The CDR3 coding sequence is TGCAGTGCTAGTTTCGGCGGAGCGGGCACAGATACGCAGTATTTT. This codes for CSASFGGAGTDTQYF.

The chain is built from TRBV24-1 and TRBJ1-2, with a weak D call TRBD1 (5 bases). V was clipped by 4 bases and J by 8 bases, with 10 bases between them. CDR3 size: 12 residues. Germline V lookup: CDR1 KGHDR, CDR2 SFDVKD. The DNA for the CDR3 is TGTGCCACCAGTGAAGGGGCGCGGGGCTACACCTTC. Amino acid sequence: CATSEGARGYTF.

This clonotype showed up just a few times. V is TRBV3-1 and J is TRBJ1-3; D is undetermined. This CDR3 is 15 amino acids long. V was clipped by 2 bases and J by 0 bases, with 8 bases between them. Germline V gene data show CDR1 as LGHDT and CDR2 as YNNKEL (reference sequence). The CDR3 sequence is CASSQPILSGNTIYF. CDR3 in DNA: TGTGCCAGCAGCCAACCTATTCTCTCTGGAAACACCATATATTTT.

A word on this clonotype: Relative to the germline gene, one junction end is altered; a read error may explain this. V gene TRBV29-1 combines with J gene TRBJ2-1; D is ambiguous. In germline, CDR1 is SQVTM, CDR2 ANQGSEA. There are 13 residues in the CDR3. The CDR3 here is CSVTRSIYNVQFF. The CDR3 DNA follows: TGCAGCGTTACCCGATCAATATACAATGTGCAGTTCTTC.

This clonotype was observed a few times. The gene calls are TRBV10-1 and TRBJ2-1, with unresolved D. The CDR3 consists of 14 residues. V dropped 1 base and J dropped 2 bases, with 6 bases sitting between them. Germline CDR1 and CDR2: WNHNN and SYGVQD (reference sequence). CDR3 protein: CASSELDPYNEQFF. The CDR3 DNA follows: TGCGCCAGCAGTGAGTTAGACCCCTACAATGAGCAGTTCTTC.

The chain couples TRBV28 to TRBJ2-1; TRBD1 matches at 9 bases. The V gene end was trimmed by 5 bases and the J gene end by 4 bases; junction bases not matched to a gene: 6. The CDR3 spans 15 residues. The germline V gene encodes CDR1 MDHEN and CDR2 SYDVKM. The CDR3 bases are TGTGCCAGCAGTCTACAGGGGGCGTATTACAATGAGCAGTTCTTC. Amino acids: CASSLQGAYYNEQFF.